A single sample is the source of the 10 T cell receptor beta chains below, sequenced in a study of T-cell memory formation after mild COVID-19 (dated by TCRdb to about 2021). Library prep was done by 5' RACE. Sequenced using an Illumina NovaSeq 6000. The public sequencing data were trimmed at Q25 with fastp and processed into clonotypes with MiXCR by TCRdb, which kept only in-frame beta chains. Every entry covers one CDR3 protein and lists the most common genes and DNA from its rows. For this sample the table gives under 250,000 distinct CDR3 sequences, of which 15% were detected only once. The ten largest clones represent approximately 2.1% of the sample. The specimen sequenced was PBMCs or a T cell subset sorted from them (not recorded which). All receptors come from an adult woman who had mild COVID-19 (a few samples of this study predate the infection). The sample titles of this study are shuffled in the database, so cell type and time point are left out; the donor was told from shared clones.

This clonotype came up once. The chain links TRBV25-1 to TRBJ2-7; possible D gene TRBD1, 5 bases. The length of the CDR3 is 15 residues. Germline V gene data show CDR1 as MGHDK and CDR2 as SYGVNS. V was trimmed by 1 base and J by 7 bases, leaving 17 bases between them. CDR3 residues: CASSESKGPTSEQYF. CDR3 bases: TGTGCCAGCAGTGAATCGAAGGGGCCCACCTCGGAGCAGTACTTC.

The chain employs TRBV20-1 and TRBJ1-6; D perhaps matches TRBD1 (5 bases). Germline V gene data show CDR1 as DFQATT and CDR2 as SNEGSKA (reference sequence). There are 15 residues in the CDR3. Trimming took 1 base from V and 8 from J, leaving 15 bases between them. The CDR3 DNA is TGCAGTGCTAGAGGCGAGGGGCTGAGGTATTCACCCCTCCACTTT. Its translation: CSARGEGLRYSPLHF.

The rearrangement joins TRBV7-9 to TRBJ1-2; D is ambiguous. V was shortened by 4 bases and J by 8 bases, with 14 bases between the two germline ends. Germline V gene lookup returns CDR1 SEHNR and CDR2 FQNEAQ (reference sequence). This CDR3 spans 13 amino acids. In DNA, the CDR3 is TGTGCCAGCAGCTCCCCCGACGGGCGCGGCTACACCTTC. It translates to CASSSPDGRGYTF. The entire variable domain, with the rest obtained from reference TRBV7-9 and TRBJ1-2, is as follows: DTGVSQNPRHKITKRGQNVTFRCDPISEHNRLYWYRQTLGQGPEFLTYFQNEAQLEKSRLLSDRFSAERPKGSFSTLEIQRTEQGDSAMYLCASSSPDGRGYTFGSGTRLTVV.

This chain links TRBV6-5 with TRBJ1-4; D remains ambiguous. The CDR3 consists of 13 residues. Trimming left V 2 bases short and J 6 bases short, with 7 bases between. Germline loops: CDR1 MNHEY, CDR2 SVGAGI. In nucleotides, the CDR3 is TGTGCCAGCAGTTACCAACCTTATGAAAAACTGTTTTTT. Amino acid sequence: CASSYQPYEKLFF.

The chain recombines TRBV12-3 or TRBV12-4 with TRBJ2-1, with D perhaps assigned TRBD1 or TRBD2 (6 bases each). Trimming left V 5 bases short and J 7 bases short, with 18 bases between. The CDR3 runs to 15 residues. In DNA form, the CDR3 reads TGTGCCAGCAGTCCTCCTGGGGGGCCAAGGAATGAGCAGTTCTTC. It encodes CASSPPGGPRNEQFF.

This clonotype was recorded many times. The chain joins TRBV5-1 to TRBJ2-7; D gene unclear. The germline V and J ends were trimmed by 0 bases and 3 bases, with 4 bases remaining between them. Germline V gene data show CDR1 as SGHRS and CDR2 as YFSETQ. There are 12 residues in the CDR3. This chain's CDR3 is CASSLEGYEQYF. In DNA form, the CDR3 reads TGCGCCAGCAGCTTGGAAGGCTACGAGCAGTACTTC.

This clonotype was counted between two and nine times. The chain links TRBV20-1 to TRBJ2-7; possibly TRBD1 or TRBD2 for D (5 bases each). Trimming pared 4 bases from V and 3 bases from J, leaving 10 bases between. The CDR3 consists of 12 residues. From germline, CDR1 is DFQATT and CDR2 SNEGSKA (reference sequence). CDR3 in DNA: TGCAGTGCTACAGAGGGGCACTACGAGCAGTACTTC. Protein: CSATEGHYEQYF.

This clonotype showed up just a few times. The chain recombines TRBV7-2 with TRBJ2-4; a possible D gene is TRBD1 (6 bases). V lost 2 bases, J lost 3 bases, and 14 bases lay in between. Per the germline V gene, CDR1 is SGHTA and CDR2 is FQGNSA. The CDR3 is 16 residues long. The CDR3 reads CASSLNRDTNKNIQYF. As DNA, the CDR3 is TGTGCCAGCAGCTTAAACCGGGACACCAACAAAAACATTCAGTACTTC.

This clonotype turned up a few times. The chain recombines TRBV20-1 with TRBJ2-7; 13 positions agree with TRBD2. J was trimmed by 6 bases and V by 7 bases; bases with no gene match: 3. In germline, CDR1 is DFQATT, CDR2 SNEGSKA (reference sequence). This CDR3 contains 12 residues. The CDR3 is CSGGLAGPEQYF. CDR3 in DNA: TGCAGTGGGGGACTAGCGGGACCCGAGCAGTACTTC.

This clonotype came up a few times. This chain joins TRBV30 and TRBJ1-2; D is possibly TRBD1 (6 bases). Germline V lookup: CDR1 GTSNPN, CDR2 SVGIG (reference sequence). V lost 2 bases and J lost 4, with 11 bases in between. This CDR3 has 13 amino acids. CDR3 bases: TGTGCCTGGAGTTGGGTAGGGGGCTATGGCTACACCTTC. It translates to CAWSWVGGYGYTF.